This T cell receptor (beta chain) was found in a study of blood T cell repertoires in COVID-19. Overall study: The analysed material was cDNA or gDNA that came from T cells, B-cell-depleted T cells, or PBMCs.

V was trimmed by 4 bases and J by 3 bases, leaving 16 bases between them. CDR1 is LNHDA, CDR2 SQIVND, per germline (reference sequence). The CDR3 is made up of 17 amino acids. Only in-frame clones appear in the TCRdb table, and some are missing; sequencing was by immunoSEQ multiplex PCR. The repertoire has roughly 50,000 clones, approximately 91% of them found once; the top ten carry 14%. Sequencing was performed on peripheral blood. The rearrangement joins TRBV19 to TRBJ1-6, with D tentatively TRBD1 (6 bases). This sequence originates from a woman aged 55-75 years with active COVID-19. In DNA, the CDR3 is TGTGCCAGTAGTACCCCCGGACAGCCCAACTATAATTCACCCCTCCACTTT. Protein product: CASSTPGQPNYNSPLHF. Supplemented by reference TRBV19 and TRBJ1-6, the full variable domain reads DGGITQSPKYLFRKEGQNVTLSCEQNLNHDAMYWYRQDPGQGLRLIYYSQIVNDFQKGDIAEGYSVSREKKESFPLTVTSAQKNPTAFYLCASSTPGQPNYNSPLHFGNGTRLTVT.